The sequence of this T cell receptor (beta chain) was determined in a study of cytomegalovirus exposure and HLA in healthy donors (TCRdb year 2017). Turning to the overall study: According to an earlier analysis of 587 of the donors, some 180 million T cells yielded 117 million unique TCR beta sequences and 276 Gb of sequence data. Across approximately 400 genotyped donors of the cohort, an average of roughly 230,000 unique TCR beta nucleotide sequences per donor were sequenced, and roughly 20% of those sequences were non-productive. An early release covering around 630 HLA-typed donors comprised about 300 gigabases of sequencing data and 65 million to 100 million unique TCR sequences. An earlier analysis of several hundred of the donors applied high-throughput TCR beta sequencing to assess whether each TCR beta V gene segment acted as functional or pseudogenic. In addition to the first cohort of 650 to 800 subjects, a separate validation cohort of over 90 different subjects was used. The T cell repertoires of around 730 subjects were profiled by immunosequencing and related to cytomegalovirus serostatus. Donor age, sex, ethnicity and CMV serostatus were compiled together with the repertoire data. High-throughput TCR immunosequencing, statistical association of individual TCRs with disease status, and machine learning were combined to predict cytomegalovirus infection status. Rather than using new phenotypic data, the later analysis identified candidate immune exposures from TCR beta sequences and from how often those sequences occurred across donors. Typing coverage varied by locus: 629-630 donors for A, B, C, DRB1 and DQB1; roughly 560 for DQA1; nearly 610 for DPA1; approximately 490 for DPB1. Because of strong linkage in the cohort, a few DR-DQ haplotypes were treated as single units for association and clustering. The genetic ancestry cluster associated with self-reported Caucasian donors included 81% of the 398 genotyped donors. HLA typing covered class I and class II loci at four-digit resolution. A later analysis re-analyzed previously published TCR beta repertoires from about 600 donors and added high-resolution HLA genotyping to study TCR occurrence patterns. Genome-wide SNP genotypes for about 65% of the 666 donors were used in a later genetic analysis, which treated that subset as a discovery cohort. The study aimed to test whether signatures of past pathogen exposure could be identified by cataloging public T cell receptors. Every repertoire in the discovery cohort had been generated on one and the same sequencing platform.

With respect to this clone: Its antigen is unknown. Qualities for individual bases were not recorded, and no much larger clone is one base off.

The study at large found these results: Specific HLA alleles were associated with around 18,000 TCR beta sequences at a false discovery rate of 0.05 in a later analysis. Because HLA typing was missing for some donors at each locus, association tests included only the typed subset. Linkage disequilibrium might explain the correlated functional status among segregating V segments, but an unknown experimental factor could not be excluded. Immune exposure information for the cohort was limited to CMV serostatus. A cluster of highly shared sequence variants was judged likely to be a technical artifact of the sequencing pipeline. Some IMGT-functional V segments, including TRBV6-2 and TRBV6-3, could not be told apart with the 87-base-pair reads, so those segments were excluded. A few of the identified cytomegalovirus-associated TCR beta chains were confirmed in vitro to be specific for cytomegalovirus antigens. In a later analysis, most CMV-associated TCR beta chains were found to appear HLA-restricted, with HLA associations seemingly driven largely by CMV exposure. Assigning TCR associations to individual alleles was difficult when HLA alleles, especially DR and DQ, strongly co-occurred. A later genetic analysis associated a missense DCLRE1C variant with V-gene and J-gene trimming of TCR beta chains, and an independent cohort replicated the association. The authors suggested that the approach could potentially be generalized to other disease states and immunological phenotypes. In an earlier analysis of about 600 of the donors, most TCR beta V segments appeared in productive rearrangements about 87% or about 30% of the time, broadly matching IMGT annotations. In a later analysis, HLA-associated TCR beta chains showed more clonal expansion and lower generation probabilities than non-associated chains that were equally common. The earlier analysis of approximately 590 of the donors excluded some 15 rarely observed V segments, including chromosome 9 orphons, because counts were too low. Most TCR sequences were seen in very few donors, while some public TCRs were found in many individuals. A later genetic analysis reported fewer N-insertions in productive TCRs among donors in an Asian-associated ancestry cluster than the 666-donor mean. According to a later analysis, TCR association rates differed among HLA loci, with DRB1 alleles showing the most associated TCRs and HLA-C alleles showing the fewest. Only TCR beta chains were sequenced in this cohort, and the absence of alpha or paired-chain data limited detectable features. The classifier was reported to diagnose cytomegalovirus status with high specificity and sensitivity in both the original and validation cohorts. Sequencing depth was assumed to be roughly uniform across donors in the presence/absence analyses, though that assumption may not hold. According to a later analysis, parvovirus B19, influenza, CMV and Epstein-Barr virus appeared linked to several top co-occurrence clusters. A further reported finding was that TCR beta sequences accurately predicted the HLA-A and HLA-B alleles for most subjects in the first cohort. The study listed 164 TCR beta chains as associated with cytomegalovirus.

The cohort comprised hundreds of healthy bone marrow donors. At the time of sampling, all cohort members were nominally healthy, though unrecorded immune exposures were likely present. The donor tested CMV seropositive and was one of the 289 seropositive cohort members. A peripheral blood sample was collected from each donor, and TCR beta sequencing was performed on peripheral blood mononuclear cells. Genomic DNA was extracted from the blood cell samples with the Qiagen DNeasy Blood Extraction Kit. Libraries were made using the immunoSEQ multiplex PCR assay. For the multiplex PCR, a mixture combining 60 forward primers for TCR Vbeta segments and 13 reverse primers for TCR Jbeta segments was used. The CDR3 region of rearranged TCR beta genes was amplified from genomic DNA with a multiplex PCR assay. On the Illumina HiSeq System, the amplified TCR beta libraries were sequenced as 87-base-pair reads. The paper's data handling went like this. A later analysis tallied roughly 80 million unique TCR beta chains across the approximately 670 repertoires, and around 10 million of those chains were shared by two or more donors. To remove PCR and sequencing errors, raw reads were error-corrected and collapsed into unique sequences using a nearest-neighbor algorithm that merged closely related sequences. CDR3 sequences were aligned to IMGT reference sequences to assign V, D and J gene segments. For a sequence to be retained, a match of at least six nucleotides to both a V gene segment and a J gene segment was required. Rearrangements were classified as productive when the CDR3 lacked stop codons and remained in frame with V and J, and all other rearrangements were classified as non-productive. CDR3 was defined by IMGT convention, running from the second conserved V-encoded cysteine to the conserved J-encoded phenylalanine. The earlier analysis of about 560 of the donors excluded any sequence lacking an unambiguous match to a single V gene segment. An earlier analysis of about 590 of the donors classified V segments as functional when productive rearrangements were above 56.7% and as segregating when the standard deviation between donors was above 5%. A statistical classification framework was developed to diagnose cytomegalovirus status using the catalog of TCR beta chain sequences. In a later analysis, TCR nucleotide sequences were compared against IMGT/GENE-DB human TR gene sequences so that V and J genes could be assigned. In a later analysis, CDR3 sequences and most-parsimonious VDJ recombination scenarios were assigned using the TCRdist pipeline. In a later analysis, each TCR beta chain was defined by its CDR3 amino acid sequence together with its V-gene family, and reads lacking a unique V-gene family were excluded. As a way to deal with suspected cross-contamination and a sequencing artifact, a later analysis dropped hundreds of nucleotide sequences that were highly shared and had low generation probability. For each public chain, a later analysis derived a clonal expansion index from normalized ranks of inferred template counts within each repertoire. In a later analysis, generation probabilities were computed using a VDJ recombination model fitted to out-of-frame rearrangements, and the results were checked against IGoR. In a later analysis, hypergeometric tests were used to score TCR-TCR, TCR-HLA and TCR-CMV co-occurrence, with a repertoire-size bias correction applied to TCR pairs. False discovery rates were estimated in a later analysis by permuting HLA or CMV assignments 20 times. In a later analysis, co-occurring TCRs were grouped using DBSCAN, and TCRdist sequence similarity was added for clustering within HLA-allele-positive subsets. Co-occurrence clustering excluded repertoires with fewer than 30,000 or more than 120,000 public chains, plus five with anomalous nucleotide sharing. The table comes from immuneACCESS by way of TCRdb, which keeps in-frame sequences with V and J called. Part of the clones is missing from these tables; in studies checked, under half for an unresolved V gene and the rest for unknown reasons. V and J calls and clone size are given by that table; D and trimming were obtained from the DNA. For this sample the table gives roughly 120,000 clones, of which less than 80% were detected only once. The leading ten clones occupy over 8.5% of the sample.

CDR1 SEHNR and CDR2 FQNEAQ are derived from the germline V gene (reference sequence). The CDR3 has 12 amino acids, counting the end cysteine and phenylalanine. CDR3 DNA is the only sequence kept; it has 36 bases, read in frame from the first base. Between the V and J ends, shortened by 5 bases and 11 bases respectively, the junction contains 15 bases. The receptor chain draws on TRBV7-9 and TRBJ2-5, with TRBD2 perhaps the D gene, on 6 matching bases. The source material was PBMCs. The TCR was taken from a woman aged 40-49 years in good health and CMV-seropositive. The DNA reads TGTGCCAGCAGCGGTGGTTCTCGGGAGCAGTACTTC. It translates to CASSGGSREQYF.